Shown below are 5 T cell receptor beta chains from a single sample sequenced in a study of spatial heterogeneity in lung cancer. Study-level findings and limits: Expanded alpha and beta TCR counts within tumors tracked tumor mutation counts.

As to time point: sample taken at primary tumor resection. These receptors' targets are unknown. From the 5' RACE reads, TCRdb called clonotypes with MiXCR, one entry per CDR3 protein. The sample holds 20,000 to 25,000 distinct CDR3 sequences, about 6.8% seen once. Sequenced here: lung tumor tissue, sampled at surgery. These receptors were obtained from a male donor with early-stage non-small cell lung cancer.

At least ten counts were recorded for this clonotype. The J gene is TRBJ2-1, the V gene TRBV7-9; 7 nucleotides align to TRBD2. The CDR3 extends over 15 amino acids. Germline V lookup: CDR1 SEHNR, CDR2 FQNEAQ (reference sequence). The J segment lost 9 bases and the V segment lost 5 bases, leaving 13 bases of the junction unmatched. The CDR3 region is CASSPTGTTRSEQFF. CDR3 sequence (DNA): TGTGCCAGCAGCCCCACCGGGACTACCAGGTCTGAGCAGTTCTTC.

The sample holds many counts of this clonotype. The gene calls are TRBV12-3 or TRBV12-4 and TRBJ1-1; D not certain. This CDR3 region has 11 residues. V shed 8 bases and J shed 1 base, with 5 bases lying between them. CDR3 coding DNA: TGTGCCAGCGAGGGGAACACTGAAGCTTTCTTT. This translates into CASEGNTEAFF.

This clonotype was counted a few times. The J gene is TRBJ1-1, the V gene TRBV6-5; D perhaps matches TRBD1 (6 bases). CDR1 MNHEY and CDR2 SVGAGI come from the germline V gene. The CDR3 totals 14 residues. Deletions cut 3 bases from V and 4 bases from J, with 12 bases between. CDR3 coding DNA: TGTGCCAGCAGTTATAGAGGGGGGACCACTGAAGCTTTCTTT. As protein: CASSYRGGTTEAFF.

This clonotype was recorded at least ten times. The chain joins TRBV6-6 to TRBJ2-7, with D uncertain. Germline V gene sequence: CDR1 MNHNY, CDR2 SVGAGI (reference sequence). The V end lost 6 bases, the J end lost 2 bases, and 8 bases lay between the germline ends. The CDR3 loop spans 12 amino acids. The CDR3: CASRYRAYEQYF. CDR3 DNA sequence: TGTGCCAGCAGATACCGAGCCTACGAGCAGTACTTC.

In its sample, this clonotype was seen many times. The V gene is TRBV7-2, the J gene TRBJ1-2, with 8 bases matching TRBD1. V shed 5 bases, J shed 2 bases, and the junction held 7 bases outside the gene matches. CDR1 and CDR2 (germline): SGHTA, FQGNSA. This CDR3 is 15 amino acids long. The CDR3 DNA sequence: TGTGCCAGCAGCCTAGAATGGACAGGGAACTATGGCTACACCTTC. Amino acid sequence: CASSLEWTGNYGYTF. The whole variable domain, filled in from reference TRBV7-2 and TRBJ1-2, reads GAGVSQSPSNKVTEKGKDVELRCDPISGHTALYWYRQSLGQGLEFLIYFQGNSAPDKSGLPSDRFSAERTGGSVSTLTIQRTQQEDSAVYLCASSLEWTGNYGYTFGSGTRLTVV.